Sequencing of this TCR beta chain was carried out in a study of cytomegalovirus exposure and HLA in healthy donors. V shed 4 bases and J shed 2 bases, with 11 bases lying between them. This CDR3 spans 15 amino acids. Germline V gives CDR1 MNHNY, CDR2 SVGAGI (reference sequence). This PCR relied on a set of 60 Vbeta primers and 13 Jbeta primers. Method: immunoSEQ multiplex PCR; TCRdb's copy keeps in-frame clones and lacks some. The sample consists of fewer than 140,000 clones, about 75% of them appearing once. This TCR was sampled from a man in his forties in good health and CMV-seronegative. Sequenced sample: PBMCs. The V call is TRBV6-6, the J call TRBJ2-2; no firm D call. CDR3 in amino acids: CASSSNSANTGELFF. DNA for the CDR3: TGTGCCAGCAGTTCGAATAGTGCTAACACCGGGGAGCTGTTTTTT.